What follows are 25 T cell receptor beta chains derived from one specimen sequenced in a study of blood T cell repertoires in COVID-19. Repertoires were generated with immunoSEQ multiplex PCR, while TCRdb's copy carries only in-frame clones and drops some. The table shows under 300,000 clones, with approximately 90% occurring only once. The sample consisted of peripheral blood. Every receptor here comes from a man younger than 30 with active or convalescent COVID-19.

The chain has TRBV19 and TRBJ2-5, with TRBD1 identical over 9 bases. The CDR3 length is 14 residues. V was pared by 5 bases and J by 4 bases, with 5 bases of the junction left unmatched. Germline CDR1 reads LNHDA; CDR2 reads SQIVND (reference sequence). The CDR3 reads CASSRGQGRETQYF. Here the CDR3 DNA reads TGTGCCAGTAGTCGGGGACAGGGACGAGAGACCCAGTACTTC.

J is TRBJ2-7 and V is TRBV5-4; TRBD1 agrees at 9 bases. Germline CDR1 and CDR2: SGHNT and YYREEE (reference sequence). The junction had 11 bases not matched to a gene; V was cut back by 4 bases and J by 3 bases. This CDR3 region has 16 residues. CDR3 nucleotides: TGTGCCAGCAGCACCGATCACAGGGGGCTCATCTACGAGCAGTACTTC. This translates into CASSTDHRGLIYEQYF.

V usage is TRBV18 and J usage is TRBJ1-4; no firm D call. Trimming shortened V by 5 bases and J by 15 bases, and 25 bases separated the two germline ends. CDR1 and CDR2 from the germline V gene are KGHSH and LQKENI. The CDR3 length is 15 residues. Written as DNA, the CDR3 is TGTGCCAGCTCAGCTTCTATAGCGGACGGCTTTCGATTGTTTTTT. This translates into CASSASIADGFRLFF.

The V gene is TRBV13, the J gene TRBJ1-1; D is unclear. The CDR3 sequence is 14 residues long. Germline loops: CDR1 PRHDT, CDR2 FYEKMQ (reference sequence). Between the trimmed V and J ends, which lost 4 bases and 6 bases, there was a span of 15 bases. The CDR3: CASSSSPGGPEAFF. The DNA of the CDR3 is TGTGCCAGCAGCTCATCCCCCGGCGGCCCTGAAGCTTTCTTT.

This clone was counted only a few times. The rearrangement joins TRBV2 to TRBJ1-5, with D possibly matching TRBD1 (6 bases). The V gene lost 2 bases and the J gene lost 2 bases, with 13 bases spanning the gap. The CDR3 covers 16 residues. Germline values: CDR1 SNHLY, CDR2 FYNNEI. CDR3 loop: CASSENKGVGNQPQHF. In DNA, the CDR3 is TGTGCCAGCAGTGAAAATAAGGGGGTCGGCAATCAGCCCCAGCATTTT.

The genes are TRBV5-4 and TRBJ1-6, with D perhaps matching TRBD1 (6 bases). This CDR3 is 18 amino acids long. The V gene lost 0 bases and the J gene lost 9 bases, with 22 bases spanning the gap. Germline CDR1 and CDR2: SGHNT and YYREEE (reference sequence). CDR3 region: CASSLADVSGTQVSPLHF. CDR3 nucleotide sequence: TGTGCCAGCAGCTTGGCCGACGTCTCCGGGACACAGGTTTCACCCCTCCACTTT.

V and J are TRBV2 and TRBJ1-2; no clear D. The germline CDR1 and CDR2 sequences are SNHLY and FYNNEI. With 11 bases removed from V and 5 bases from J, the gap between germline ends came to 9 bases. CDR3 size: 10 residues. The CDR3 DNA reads TGTGCCTGGAGAGGGTATGGCTACACCTTC. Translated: CAWRGYGYTF.

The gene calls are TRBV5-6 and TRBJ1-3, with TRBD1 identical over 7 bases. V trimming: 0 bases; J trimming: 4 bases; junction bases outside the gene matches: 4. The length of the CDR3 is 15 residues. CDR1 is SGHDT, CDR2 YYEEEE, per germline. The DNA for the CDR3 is TGTGCCAGCAGCTTGGGCAGGGGGTACGGAAACACCATATATTTT. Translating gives CASSLGRGYGNTIYF. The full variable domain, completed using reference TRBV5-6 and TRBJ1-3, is DAGVTQSPTHLIKTRGQQVTLRCSPKSGHDTVSWYQQALGQGPQFIFQYYEEEERQRGNFPDRFSGHQFPNYSSELNVNALLLGDSALYLCASSLGRGYGNTIYFGEGSWLTVV.

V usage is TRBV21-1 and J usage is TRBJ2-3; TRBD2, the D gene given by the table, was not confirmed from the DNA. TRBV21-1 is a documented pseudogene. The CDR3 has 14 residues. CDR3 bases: TGTGCCAGCAGCCCCTCATCGGGGGAGGTTGATAGGTATTTT. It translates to CASSPSSGEVDRYF.

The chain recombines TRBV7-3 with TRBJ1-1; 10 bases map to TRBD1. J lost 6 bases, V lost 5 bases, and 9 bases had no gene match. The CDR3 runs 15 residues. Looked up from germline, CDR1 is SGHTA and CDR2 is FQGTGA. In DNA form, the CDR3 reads TGTGCCAGCAGCCTCGGGACAGGGGCCGGTTCTGAAGCTTTCTTT. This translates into CASSLGTGAGSEAFF.

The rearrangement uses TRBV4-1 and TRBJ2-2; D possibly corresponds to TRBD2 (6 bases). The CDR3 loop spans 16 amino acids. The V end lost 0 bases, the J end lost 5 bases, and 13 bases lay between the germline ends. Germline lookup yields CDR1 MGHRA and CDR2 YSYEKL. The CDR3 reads CASSQEVAGRTGELFF. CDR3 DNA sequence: TGCGCCAGCAGCCAAGAAGTCGCAGGGAGGACCGGGGAGCTGTTTTTT.

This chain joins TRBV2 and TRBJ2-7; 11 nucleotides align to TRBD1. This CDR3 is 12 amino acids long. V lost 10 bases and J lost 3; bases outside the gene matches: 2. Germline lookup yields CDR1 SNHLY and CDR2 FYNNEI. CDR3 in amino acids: CATGTGGYEQYF. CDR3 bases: TGTGCCACTGGGACAGGGGGCTACGAGCAGTACTTC.

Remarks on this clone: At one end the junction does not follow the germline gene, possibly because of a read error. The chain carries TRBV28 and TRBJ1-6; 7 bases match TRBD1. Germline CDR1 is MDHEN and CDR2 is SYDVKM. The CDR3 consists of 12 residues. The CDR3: CASSLRQGWKLF. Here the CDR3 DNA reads TGTGCCAGCAGTCTCCGACAGGGATGGAAACTTTTT.

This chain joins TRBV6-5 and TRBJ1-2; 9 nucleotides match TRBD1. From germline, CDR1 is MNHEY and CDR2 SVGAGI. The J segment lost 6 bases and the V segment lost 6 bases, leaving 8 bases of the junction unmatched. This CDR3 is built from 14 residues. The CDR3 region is CASRGDREGHGYTF. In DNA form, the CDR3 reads TGTGCCAGCAGAGGGGACAGGGAGGGACATGGCTACACCTTC.

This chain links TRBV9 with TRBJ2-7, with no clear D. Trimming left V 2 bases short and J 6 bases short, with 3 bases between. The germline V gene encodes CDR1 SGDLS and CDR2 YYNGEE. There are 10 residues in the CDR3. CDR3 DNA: TGTGCCAGCAGCGTTCTCGAGCAGTACTTC. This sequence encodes CASSVLEQYF.

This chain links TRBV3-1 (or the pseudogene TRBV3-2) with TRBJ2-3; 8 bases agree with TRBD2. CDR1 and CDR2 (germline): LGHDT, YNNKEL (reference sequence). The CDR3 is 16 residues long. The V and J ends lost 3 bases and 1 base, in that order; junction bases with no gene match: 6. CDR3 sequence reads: CASSQGARGGTDTQYF. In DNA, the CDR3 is TGTGCCAGCAGCCAGGGGGCGCGGGGGGGCACAGATACGCAGTATTTT.

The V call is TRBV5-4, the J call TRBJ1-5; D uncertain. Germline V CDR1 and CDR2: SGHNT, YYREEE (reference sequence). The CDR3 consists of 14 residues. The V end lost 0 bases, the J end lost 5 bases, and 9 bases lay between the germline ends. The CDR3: CASSLGGSHQPQHF. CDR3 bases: TGTGCCAGCAGCTTGGGCGGGAGCCATCAGCCCCAGCATTTT.

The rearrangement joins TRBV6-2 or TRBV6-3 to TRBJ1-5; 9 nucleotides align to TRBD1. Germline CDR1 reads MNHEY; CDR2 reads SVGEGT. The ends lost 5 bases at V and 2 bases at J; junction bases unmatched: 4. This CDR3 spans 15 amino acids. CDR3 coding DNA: TGTGCCAGCAGTGACAGACAGGGGGGCAATCAGCCCCAGCATTTT. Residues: CASSDRQGGNQPQHF.

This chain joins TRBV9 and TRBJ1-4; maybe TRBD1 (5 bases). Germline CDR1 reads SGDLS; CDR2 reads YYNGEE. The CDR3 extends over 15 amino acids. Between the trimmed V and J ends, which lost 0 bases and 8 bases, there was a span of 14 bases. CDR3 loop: CASSVAAGRFEKLFF. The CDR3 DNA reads TGTGCCAGCAGCGTAGCCGCAGGGCGGTTCGAAAAACTGTTTTTT.

The DNA for the CDR3 is TGTGCCAGCGTTAGAGGAGCGAGTCCATCCTACAATGAGCAGTTCTTC. Protein product: CASVRGASPSYNEQFF. The chain couples TRBV11-3 to TRBJ2-1; no reliable D call. The CDR3 sequence is 16 residues long. V gave up 8 bases and J gave up 1 base, with 18 bases separating them. CDR1 is SGHNT, CDR2 YENEEA, per germline.

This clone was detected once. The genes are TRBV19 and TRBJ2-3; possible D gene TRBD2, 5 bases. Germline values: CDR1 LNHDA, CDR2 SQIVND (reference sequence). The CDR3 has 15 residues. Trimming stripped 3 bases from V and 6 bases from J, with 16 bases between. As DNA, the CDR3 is TGTGCCAGTAGTATTGGTCTAGCCTACGCTGATACGCAGTATTTT. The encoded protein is CASSIGLAYADTQYF.

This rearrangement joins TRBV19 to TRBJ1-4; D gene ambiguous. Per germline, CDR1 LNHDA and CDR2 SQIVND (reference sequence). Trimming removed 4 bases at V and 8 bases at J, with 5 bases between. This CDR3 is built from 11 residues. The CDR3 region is CASSTLEKLFF. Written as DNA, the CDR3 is TGTGCCAGTAGTACTCTAGAAAAACTGTTTTTT.

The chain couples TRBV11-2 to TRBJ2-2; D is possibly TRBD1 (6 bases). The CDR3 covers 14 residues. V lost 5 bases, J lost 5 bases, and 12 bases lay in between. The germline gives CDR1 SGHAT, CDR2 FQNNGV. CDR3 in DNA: TGTGCCAGCAGCCCACAGGGATGGACCGGGGAGCTGTTTTTT. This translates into CASSPQGWTGELFF. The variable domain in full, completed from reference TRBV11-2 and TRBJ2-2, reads EAGVAQSPRYKIIEKRQSVAFWCNPISGHATLYWYQQILGQGPKLLIQFQNNGVVDDSQLPKDRFSAERLKGVDSTLKIQPAKLEDSAVYLCASSPQGWTGELFFGEGSRLTVL.

The CDR3: CASSSGGATNEKLFF. The DNA for the CDR3 is TGTGCCAGCAGCTCAGGGGGCGCAACTAATGAAAAACTGTTTTTT. The V gene is TRBV5-4, the J gene TRBJ1-4, with TRBD1 matching over 8 bases. V dropped 3 bases and J dropped 0; count of bases not matched to a gene: 1. The CDR3 spans 15 residues. Germline CDR1 reads SGHNT; CDR2 reads YYREEE (reference sequence).

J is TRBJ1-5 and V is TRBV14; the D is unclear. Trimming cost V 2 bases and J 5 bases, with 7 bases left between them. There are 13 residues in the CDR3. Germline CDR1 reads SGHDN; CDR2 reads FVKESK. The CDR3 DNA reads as TGTGCCAGCAGCCAATACAGTGATCAGCCCCAGCATTTT. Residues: CASSQYSDQPQHF.